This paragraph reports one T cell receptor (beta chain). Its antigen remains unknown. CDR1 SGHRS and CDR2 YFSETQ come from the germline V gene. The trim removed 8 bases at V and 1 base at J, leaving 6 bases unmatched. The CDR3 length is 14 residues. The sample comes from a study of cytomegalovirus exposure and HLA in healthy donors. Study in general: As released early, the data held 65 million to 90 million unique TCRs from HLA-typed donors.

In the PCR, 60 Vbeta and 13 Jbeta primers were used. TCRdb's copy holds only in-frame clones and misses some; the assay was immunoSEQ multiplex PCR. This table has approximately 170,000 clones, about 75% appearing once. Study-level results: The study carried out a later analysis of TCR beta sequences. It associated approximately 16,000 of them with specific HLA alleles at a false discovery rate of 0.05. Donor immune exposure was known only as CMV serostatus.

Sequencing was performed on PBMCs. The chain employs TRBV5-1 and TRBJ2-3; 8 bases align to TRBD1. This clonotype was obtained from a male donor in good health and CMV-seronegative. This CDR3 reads CASEQGEGTDTQYF. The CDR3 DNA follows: TGCGCCAGTGAACAGGGGGAGGGCACAGATACGCAGTATTTT.